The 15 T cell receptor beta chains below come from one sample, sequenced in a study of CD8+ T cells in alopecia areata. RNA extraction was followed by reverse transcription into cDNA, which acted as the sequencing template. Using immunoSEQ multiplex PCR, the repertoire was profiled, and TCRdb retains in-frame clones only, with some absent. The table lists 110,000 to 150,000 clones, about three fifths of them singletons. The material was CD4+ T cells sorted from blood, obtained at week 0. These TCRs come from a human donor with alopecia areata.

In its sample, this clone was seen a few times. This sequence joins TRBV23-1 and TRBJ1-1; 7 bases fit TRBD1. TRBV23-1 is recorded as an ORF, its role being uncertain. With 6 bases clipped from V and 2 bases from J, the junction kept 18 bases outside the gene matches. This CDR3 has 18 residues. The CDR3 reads CASSLMKRRGDSNTEAFF. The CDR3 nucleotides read TGCGCCAGCAGCCTGATGAAAAGGCGTGGGGACAGCAACACTGAAGCTTTCTTT.

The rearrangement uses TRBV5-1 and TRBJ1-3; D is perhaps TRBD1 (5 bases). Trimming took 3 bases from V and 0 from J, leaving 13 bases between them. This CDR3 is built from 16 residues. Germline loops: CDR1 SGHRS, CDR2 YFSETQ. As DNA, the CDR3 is TGCGCCAGCAGCTCCCGGGACGGATACTCTGGAAACACCATATATTTT. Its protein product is CASSSRDGYSGNTIYF.

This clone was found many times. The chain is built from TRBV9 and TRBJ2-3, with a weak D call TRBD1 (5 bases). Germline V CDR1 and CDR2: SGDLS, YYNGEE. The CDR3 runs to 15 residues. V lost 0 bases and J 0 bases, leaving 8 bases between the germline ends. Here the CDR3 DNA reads TGTGCCAGCAGCGTAGGGAGACAGAGCACAGATACGCAGTATTTT. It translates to CASSVGRQSTDTQYF.

CDR3 coding DNA: TGTGCCAGCTCCACTGGGGTGGATTCACCCCTCCACTTT. Encoded protein: CASSTGVDSPLHF. This sequence joins TRBV2 and TRBJ1-6, with D unresolved. The V and J ends lost 8 bases and 8 bases respectively, with 13 bases between them. The CDR3 has 13 amino acids. Per the germline V gene, CDR1 is SNHLY and CDR2 is FYNNEI.

As DNA, the CDR3 is TGTGCCAGCTCACCACTTCTATCGGACAGGGAGCAGTACTTC. Translation: CASSPLLSDREQYF. The V and J genes are TRBV18 and TRBJ2-7, with TRBD1 matching 7 bases. Per germline, CDR1 KGHSH and CDR2 LQKENI. The CDR3 contains 14 residues. After removal of 1 base from V and 7 bases from J, the junction contained 7 bases not matched to a gene.

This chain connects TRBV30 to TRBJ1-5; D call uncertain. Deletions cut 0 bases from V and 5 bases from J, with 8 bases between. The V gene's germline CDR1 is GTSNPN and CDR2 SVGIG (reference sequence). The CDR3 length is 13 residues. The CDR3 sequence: CAWSVHGHQPQHF. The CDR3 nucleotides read TGTGCCTGGAGTGTACACGGCCATCAGCCCCAGCATTTT.

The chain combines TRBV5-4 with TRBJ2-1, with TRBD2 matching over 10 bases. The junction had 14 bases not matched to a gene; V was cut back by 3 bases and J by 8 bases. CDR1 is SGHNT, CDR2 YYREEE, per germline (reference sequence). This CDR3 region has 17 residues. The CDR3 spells CASSWGIAGGGTDEQFF. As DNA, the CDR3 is TGTGCCAGCAGCTGGGGGATAGCGGGGGGCGGCACCGATGAGCAGTTCTTC. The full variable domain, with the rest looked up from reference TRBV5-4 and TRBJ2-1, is ETGVTQSPTHLIKTRGQQVTLRCSSQSGHNTVSWYQQALGQGPQFIFQYYREEENGRGNFPPRFSGLQFPNYSSELNVNALELDDSALYLCASSWGIAGGGTDEQFFGPGTRLTVL.

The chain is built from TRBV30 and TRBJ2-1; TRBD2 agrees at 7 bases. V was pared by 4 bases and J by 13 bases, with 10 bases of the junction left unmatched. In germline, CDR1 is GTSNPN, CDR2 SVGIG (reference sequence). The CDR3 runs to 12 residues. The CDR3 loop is CAWTLTGGEQFF. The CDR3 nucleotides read TGTGCCTGGACCCTAACGGGGGGTGAACAGTTCTTC.

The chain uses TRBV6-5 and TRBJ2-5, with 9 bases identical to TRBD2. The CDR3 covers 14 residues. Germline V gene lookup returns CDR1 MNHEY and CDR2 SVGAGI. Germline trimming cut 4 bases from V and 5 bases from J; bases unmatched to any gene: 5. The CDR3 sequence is CASSSQRGAETQYF. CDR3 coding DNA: TGTGCCAGCAGTTCACAGCGGGGGGCGGAGACCCAGTACTTC.

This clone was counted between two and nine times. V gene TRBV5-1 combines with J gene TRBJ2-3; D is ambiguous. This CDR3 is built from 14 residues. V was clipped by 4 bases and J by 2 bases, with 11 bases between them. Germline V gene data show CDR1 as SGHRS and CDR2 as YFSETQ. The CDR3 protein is CASSQQHTTDTQYF. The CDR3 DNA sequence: TGCGCCAGCAGCCAACAACATACCACAGATACGCAGTATTTT.

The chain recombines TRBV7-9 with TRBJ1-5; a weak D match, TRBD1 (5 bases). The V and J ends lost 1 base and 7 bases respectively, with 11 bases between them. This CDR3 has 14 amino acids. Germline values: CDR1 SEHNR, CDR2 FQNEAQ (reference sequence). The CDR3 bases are TGTGCCAGCAGCTTAGGGGGCAGGGACCAGCCCCAGCATTTT. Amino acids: CASSLGGRDQPQHF.

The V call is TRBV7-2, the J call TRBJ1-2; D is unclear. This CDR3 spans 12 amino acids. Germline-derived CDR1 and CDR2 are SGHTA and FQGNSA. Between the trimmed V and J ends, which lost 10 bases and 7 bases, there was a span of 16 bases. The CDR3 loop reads CAKQPPSGGYTF. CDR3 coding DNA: TGTGCCAAGCAGCCCCCCAGCGGTGGCTACACCTTC.

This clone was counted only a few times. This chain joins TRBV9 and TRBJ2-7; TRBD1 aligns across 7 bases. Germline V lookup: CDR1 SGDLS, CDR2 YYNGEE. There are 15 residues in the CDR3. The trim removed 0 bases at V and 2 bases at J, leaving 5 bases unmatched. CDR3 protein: CASSVEAGGPYEQYF. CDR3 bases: TGTGCCAGCAGCGTAGAAGCAGGGGGTCCCTACGAGCAGTACTTC.

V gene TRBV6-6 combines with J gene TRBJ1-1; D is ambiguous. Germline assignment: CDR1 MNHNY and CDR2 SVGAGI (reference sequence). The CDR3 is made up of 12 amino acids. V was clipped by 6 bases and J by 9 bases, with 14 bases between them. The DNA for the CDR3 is TGTGCCAGCAGCCGCGGGGTAGCGAAAGCTTTCTTT. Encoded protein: CASSRGVAKAFF.

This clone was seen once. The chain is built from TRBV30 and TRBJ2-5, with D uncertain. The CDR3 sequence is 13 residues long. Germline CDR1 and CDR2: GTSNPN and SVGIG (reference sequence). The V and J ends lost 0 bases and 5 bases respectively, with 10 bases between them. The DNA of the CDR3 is TGTGCCTGGAGTGTACAAGGGTCTGAGACCCAGTACTTC. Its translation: CAWSVQGSETQYF.